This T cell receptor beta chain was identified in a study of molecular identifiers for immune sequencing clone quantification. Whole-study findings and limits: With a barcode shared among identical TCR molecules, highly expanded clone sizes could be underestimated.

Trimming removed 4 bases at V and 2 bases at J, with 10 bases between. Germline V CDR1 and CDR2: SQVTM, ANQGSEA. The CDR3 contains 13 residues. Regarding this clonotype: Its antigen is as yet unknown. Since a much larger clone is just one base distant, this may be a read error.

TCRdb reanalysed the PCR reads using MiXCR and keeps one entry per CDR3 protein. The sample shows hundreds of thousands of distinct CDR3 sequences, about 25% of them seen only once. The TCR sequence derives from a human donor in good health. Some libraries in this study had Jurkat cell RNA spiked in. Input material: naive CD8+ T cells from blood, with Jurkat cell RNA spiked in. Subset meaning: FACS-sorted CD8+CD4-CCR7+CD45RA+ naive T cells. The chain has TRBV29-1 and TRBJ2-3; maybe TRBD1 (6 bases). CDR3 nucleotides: TGCAGCGTTGTAGGGGGACCCACAGATACGCAGTATTTT. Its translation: CSVVGGPTDTQYF.